Below are 4 T cell receptor beta chains sequenced from a single sample in a study of early T cells in non-severe SARS-CoV-2 infection. MiXCR, applied by TCRdb to the 5' RACE reads, yields one record per CDR3 protein. This table holds around 66,000 distinct CDR3 sequences, 4.5% to 7.5% found once. The sample here was whole blood, taken at baseline. The receptors were sampled from an adult who was a healthcare worker with PCR-confirmed SARS-CoV-2 infection or an uninfected control (not recorded which).

A remark on this clonotype: This could be a read error, since a much larger clone is one nucleotide away. The V gene is TRBV4-1, the J gene TRBJ2-7, with TRBD1 identical over 11 bases. Germline CDR1 reads MGHRA; CDR2 reads YSYEKL. The length of the CDR3 is 15 residues. The CDR3, as DNA: TGCGCCGGCAGCCATTCGGGACAGGGGGATTTCGAGCAGTACTTC. Amino acids: CAGSHSGQGDFEQYF.

This clonotype was detected only a few times. The V gene is TRBV14, the J gene TRBJ1-4; D remains ambiguous. V gave up 0 bases and J gave up 0 bases, with 8 bases separating them. Germline-derived CDR1 and CDR2 are SGHDN and FVKESK. The CDR3 is made up of 16 amino acids. The CDR3 sequence is CASSQDQAATNEKLFF. The CDR3 DNA reads as TGTGCCAGCAGCCAAGACCAGGCCGCAACTAATGAAAAACTGTTTTTT.

This clonotype has ten or more counts. This chain links TRBV5-1 with TRBJ2-1, with D unresolved. V was trimmed by 3 bases and J by 8 bases, leaving 12 bases between them. The CDR3 length is 13 residues. Germline loops: CDR1 SGHRS, CDR2 YFSETQ. CDR3 in DNA: TGCGCCAGCAGCTCCGACTTATTCGATGAGCAGTTCTTC. Residues: CASSSDLFDEQFF.

This clonotype was found a few times. V and J are TRBV7-9 and TRBJ2-5; possible D gene TRBD2, 5 bases. Trimming stripped 4 bases from V and 3 bases from J, with 12 bases between. CDR3 length equals 14 residues. CDR1 SEHNR and CDR2 FQNEAQ come from the germline V gene (reference sequence). This CDR3 is CASSSPEVEETQYF. For the CDR3, the DNA is TGTGCCAGCAGCTCCCCGGAGGTAGAAGAGACCCAGTACTTC.